A selection of T cell receptor beta chains follows, all from one sample in a study of blood T cell repertoires in COVID-19. Sequencing was performed with immunoSEQ multiplex PCR; in TCRdb, only in-frame clones are kept and a portion is missing. The repertoire holds about 75,000 clones, with about 87% as singletons. Material for sequencing was peripheral blood. Source of these receptors: a woman in her fifties or sixties with acute or convalescent COVID-19. CDR3s leave out the opening cysteine and the closing phenylalanine or tryptophan.

TRBJ1-6	TRBV5-1	ASSLAERQPNSPLH
TRBJ1-6	TRBV23-1	ASSPGGTYNSPLH
TRBJ2-7	TRBV6-5	ASSYSGDRPYEQY
TRBJ1-6	TRBV28	ASSSDPGQLNSPLH
TRBJ2-3	TRBV21-1	ASSLEELAGGRADTQY
TRBJ2-7	TRBV29-1	SVVPGTGGSYEQY
TRBJ1-3	TRBV9	ASSRAGTGRSGNTIY
TRBJ1-5	TRBV6-5	ASRRGLDSNQPQH
TRBJ2-2	TRBV19	ASSILGVGTGELF
TRBJ2-7	TRBV19	ATEEGSGSYEQY
TRBJ1-2	TRBV4-3	ASSQAIRLGQGSYT
TRBJ2-7	TRBV5-6	ASGRDTSYEQY
TRBJ1-3	TRBV6-6	ASSDSSGNTIY